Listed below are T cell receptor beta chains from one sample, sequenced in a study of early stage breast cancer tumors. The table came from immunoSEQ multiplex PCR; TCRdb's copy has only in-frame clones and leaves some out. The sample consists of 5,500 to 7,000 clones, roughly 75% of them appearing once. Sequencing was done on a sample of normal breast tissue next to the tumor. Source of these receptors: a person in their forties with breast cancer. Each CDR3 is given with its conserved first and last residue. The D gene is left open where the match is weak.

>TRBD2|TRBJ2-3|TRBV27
CASTEFSGSSTDTQYF
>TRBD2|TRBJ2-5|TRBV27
CASSPSGLAATFWETQYF
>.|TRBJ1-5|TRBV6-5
CASKSEGNQPQHF
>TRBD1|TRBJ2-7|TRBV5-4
CASSYDPPDRAYF
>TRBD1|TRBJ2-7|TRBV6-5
CASSYSGTGEREQYF
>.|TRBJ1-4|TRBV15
CATSRLEEKLFF
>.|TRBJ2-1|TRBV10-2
CASSVRLGNEQFF
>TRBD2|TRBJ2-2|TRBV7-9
CASRTPRLAGAGELFF
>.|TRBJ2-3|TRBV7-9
CASSPRDSGTDTQYF
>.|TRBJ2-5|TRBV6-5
CASSYMGRETQYF
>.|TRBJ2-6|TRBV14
CASSVPGTGANVLTF
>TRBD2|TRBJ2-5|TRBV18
CASSPGLAGSETQYF
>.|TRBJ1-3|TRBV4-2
CASSSRASSSGNTIYF
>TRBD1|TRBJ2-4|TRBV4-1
CASSQDPQGAGAKNIQYF
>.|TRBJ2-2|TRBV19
CASSISGDSSGELFF
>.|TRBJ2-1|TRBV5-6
CASSFTGSSYNEQFF
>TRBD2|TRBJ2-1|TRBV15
CATSSALAYTEREQFF
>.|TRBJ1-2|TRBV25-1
CASSAGPGGGYTF
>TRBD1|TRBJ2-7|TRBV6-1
CASSEQGAGTYEQYF
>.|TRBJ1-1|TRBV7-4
CASSDIQGWDTEAFF
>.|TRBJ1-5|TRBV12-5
CASGLALATQHF
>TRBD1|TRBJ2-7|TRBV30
CAWSSGQGAYEQYF
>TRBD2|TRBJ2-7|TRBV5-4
CASSPSSGTGSYEQYF
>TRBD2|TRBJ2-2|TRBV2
CASRGLAGGPGTGELFF
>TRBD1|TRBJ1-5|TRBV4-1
CASSQADRDNQPQHF
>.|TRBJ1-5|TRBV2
CASARANQPQHF
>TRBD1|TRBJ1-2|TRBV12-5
CASGLADRGYGYTF
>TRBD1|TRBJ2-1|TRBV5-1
CASSPRDRGNEQFF
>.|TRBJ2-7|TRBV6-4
CASPRPYEQYF
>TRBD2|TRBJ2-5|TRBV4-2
CASSQDLADNQETQYF
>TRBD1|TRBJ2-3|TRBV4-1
CASSQATGWSTDTQYF
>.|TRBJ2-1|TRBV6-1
CASRRVTGGNEQFF
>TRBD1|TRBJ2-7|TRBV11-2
CASSWGDRVLYEQYF
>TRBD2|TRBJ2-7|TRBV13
CASSRGGTGLAGRYEQYF
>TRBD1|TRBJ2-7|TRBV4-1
CASSQTDRGGYEQYF
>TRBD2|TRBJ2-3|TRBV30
CAWSRGLAGGPRGTDTQYF
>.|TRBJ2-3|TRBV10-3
CAISESSGSTDTQYF
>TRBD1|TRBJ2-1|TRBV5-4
CASSMTGAMFF
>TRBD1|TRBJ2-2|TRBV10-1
CASSDGTESNTGELFF
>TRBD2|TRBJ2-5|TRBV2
CASRAGLAGVGETQYF
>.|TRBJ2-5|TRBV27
CASSLGSSWETQYF
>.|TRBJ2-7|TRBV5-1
CASSHGGGRITEQYF
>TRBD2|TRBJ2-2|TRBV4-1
CASTPSWREVNTGELFF
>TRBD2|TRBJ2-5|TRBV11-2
CAQEPPWREGYETQYF
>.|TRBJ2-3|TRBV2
CASNVARTDTQYF
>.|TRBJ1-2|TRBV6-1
CASSFTPRTNYGYTF
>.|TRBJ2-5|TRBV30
CAWSVWRRETQYF